The clone carrying this T cell receptor (beta chain) has more than one count but fewer than ten. The antigen is unknown. V gave up 5 bases and J gave up 0 bases, with 5 bases separating them. This CDR3 contains 13 residues. Germline V gene lookup returns CDR1 SGHVS and CDR2 FQNEAQ. TCRdb used MiXCR to reprocess the 5' RACE reads, holding one entry per CDR3 protein. The sample gives 250,000 to 350,000 distinct CDR3 sequences, 15% to 20% of which show up once; 20% to 25% is in the top ten. The data originate from a study of T-cell memory formation after mild COVID-19. Study-level points and caveats: Contracting clones from day 15 to 85 showed balanced CD4/CD8; later expanders favored CD4+. The study found contracting CD4+ clones mainly in CM and EM and contracting CD8+ clones in EMRA.

The genes are TRBV7-8 and TRBJ1-5; unclear D gene. Sequenced: PBMCs or a T cell subset sorted from them (not recorded which). The sequence was obtained from a man aged 18 to 29 who had mild COVID-19 (a few samples of this study predate the infection). Cell type and time point are not known. For the CDR3, the DNA is TGTGCCAGCAGCCACTATAGCAATCAGCCCCAGCATTTT. It yields the protein CASSHYSNQPQHF.